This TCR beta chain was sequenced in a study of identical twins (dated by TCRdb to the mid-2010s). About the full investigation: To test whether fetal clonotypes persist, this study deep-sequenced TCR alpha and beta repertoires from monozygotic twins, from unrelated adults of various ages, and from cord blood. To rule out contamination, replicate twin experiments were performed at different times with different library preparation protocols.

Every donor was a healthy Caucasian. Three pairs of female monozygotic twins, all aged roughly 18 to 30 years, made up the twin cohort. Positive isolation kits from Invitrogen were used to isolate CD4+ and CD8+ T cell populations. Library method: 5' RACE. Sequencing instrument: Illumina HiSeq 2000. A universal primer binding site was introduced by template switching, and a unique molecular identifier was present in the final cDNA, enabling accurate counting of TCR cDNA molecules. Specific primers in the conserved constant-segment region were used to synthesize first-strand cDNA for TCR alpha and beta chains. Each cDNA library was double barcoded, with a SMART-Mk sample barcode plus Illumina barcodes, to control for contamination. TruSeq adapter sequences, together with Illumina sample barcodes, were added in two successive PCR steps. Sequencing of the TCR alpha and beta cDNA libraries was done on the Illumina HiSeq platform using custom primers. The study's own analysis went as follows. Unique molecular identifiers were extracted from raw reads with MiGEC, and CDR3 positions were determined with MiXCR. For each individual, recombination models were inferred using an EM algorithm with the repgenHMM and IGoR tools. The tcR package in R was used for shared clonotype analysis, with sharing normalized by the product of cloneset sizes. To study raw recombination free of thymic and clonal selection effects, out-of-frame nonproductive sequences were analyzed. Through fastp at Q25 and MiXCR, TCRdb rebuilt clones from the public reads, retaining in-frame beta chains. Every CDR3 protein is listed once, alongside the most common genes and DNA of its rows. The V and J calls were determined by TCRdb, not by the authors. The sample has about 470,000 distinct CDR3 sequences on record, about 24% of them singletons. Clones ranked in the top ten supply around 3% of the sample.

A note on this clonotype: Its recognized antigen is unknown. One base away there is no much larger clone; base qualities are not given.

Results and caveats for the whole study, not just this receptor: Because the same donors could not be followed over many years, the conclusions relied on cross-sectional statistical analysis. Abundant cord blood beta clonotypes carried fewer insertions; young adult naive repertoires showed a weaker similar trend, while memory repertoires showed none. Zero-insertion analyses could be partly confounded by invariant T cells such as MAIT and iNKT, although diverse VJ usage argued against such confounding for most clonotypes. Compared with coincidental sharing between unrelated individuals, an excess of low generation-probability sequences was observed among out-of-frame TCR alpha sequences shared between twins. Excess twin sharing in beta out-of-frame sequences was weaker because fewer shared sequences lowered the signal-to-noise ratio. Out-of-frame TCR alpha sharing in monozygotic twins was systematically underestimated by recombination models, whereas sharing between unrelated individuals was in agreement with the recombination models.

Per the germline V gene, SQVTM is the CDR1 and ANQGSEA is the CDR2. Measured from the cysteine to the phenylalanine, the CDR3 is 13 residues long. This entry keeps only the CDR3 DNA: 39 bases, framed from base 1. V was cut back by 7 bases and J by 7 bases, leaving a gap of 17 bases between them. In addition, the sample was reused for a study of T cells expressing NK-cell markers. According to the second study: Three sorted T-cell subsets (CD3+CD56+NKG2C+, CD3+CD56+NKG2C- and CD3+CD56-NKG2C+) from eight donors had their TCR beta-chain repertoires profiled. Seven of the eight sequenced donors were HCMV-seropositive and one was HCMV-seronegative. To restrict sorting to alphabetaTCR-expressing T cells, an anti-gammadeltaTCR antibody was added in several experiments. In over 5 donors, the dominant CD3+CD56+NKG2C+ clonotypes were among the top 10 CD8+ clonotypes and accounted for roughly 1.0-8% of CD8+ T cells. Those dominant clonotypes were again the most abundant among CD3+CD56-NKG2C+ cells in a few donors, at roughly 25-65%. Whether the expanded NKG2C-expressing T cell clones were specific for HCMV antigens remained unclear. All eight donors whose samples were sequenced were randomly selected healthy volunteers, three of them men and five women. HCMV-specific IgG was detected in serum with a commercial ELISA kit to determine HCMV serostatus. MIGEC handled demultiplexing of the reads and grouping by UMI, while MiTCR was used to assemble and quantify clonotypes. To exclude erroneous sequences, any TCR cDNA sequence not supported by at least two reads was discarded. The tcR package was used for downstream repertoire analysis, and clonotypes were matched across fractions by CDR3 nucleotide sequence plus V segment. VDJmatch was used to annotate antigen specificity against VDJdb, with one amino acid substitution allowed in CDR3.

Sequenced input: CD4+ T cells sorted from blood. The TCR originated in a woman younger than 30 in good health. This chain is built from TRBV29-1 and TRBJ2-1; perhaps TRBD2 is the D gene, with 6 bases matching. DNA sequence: TGCAGCGGTAGGGCTAGCGCACCAAATGAGCAGTTCTTC. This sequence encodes CSGRASAPNEQFF.